The rows below give T cell receptor beta chains drawn from one sample of a study of beta chain features in type 1 diabetes. Profiled with immunoSEQ multiplex PCR; TCRdb holds only in-frame clones, not every one. The data contain around 280,000 clones, approximately 15% of them singletons. Material for sequencing was naive CD4+ T cells from blood. These receptors were taken from a man aged 18 to 35 with type 1 diabetes. Each CDR3 is given without its conserved first and last residue. Each record gives: J gene, V gene, CDR3 protein.

j_gene: TRBJ1-5; v_gene: TRBV6-6; CDR3aa: ASRSGQGITQPQH
j_gene: TRBJ2-7; v_gene: TRBV15; CDR3aa: ATSNREGEQY
j_gene: TRBJ1-4; v_gene: TRBV30; CDR3aa: AWSGRPGDVAEKLF
j_gene: TRBJ1-4; v_gene: TRBV6-5; CDR3aa: ASSSGQGREKLF
j_gene: TRBJ2-1; v_gene: TRBV29-1; CDR3aa: SGDRGPHIGNEQF
j_gene: TRBJ2-7; v_gene: TRBV29-1; CDR3aa: SVVGRLAGNYEQY
j_gene: TRBJ2-3; v_gene: TRBV5-1; CDR3aa: ASSSGQGADTQY
j_gene: TRBJ2-1; v_gene: TRBV5-4; CDR3aa: ASSFMASKF
j_gene: TRBJ2-1; v_gene: TRBV7-9; CDR3aa: ASSPGLAGGEDNEQF
j_gene: TRBJ1-5; v_gene: TRBV19; CDR3aa: ASSSTGQPQH
j_gene: TRBJ1-2; v_gene: TRBV4-1; CDR3aa: ASSQGTGAGGYT
j_gene: TRBJ2-4; v_gene: TRBV28; CDR3aa: ASSLVVDIQY
j_gene: TRBJ2-3; v_gene: TRBV29-1; CDR3aa: SVDQSTDTQY
j_gene: TRBJ2-7; v_gene: TRBV5-6; CDR3aa: ASSFWTGIFSYEQY
j_gene: TRBJ1-5; v_gene: TRBV14; CDR3aa: ASNRGVGQPQH
j_gene: TRBJ2-7; v_gene: TRBV2; CDR3aa: ASSGTQWTYEQY